Listed here is a single T cell receptor (beta chain). This clonotype was counted a few times. Its antigen is unknown. Base qualities are not recorded, but no much larger clone differs from it by a single base. This sample was included in a study of T-cell reconstitution after alpha-beta-depleted transplantation in children (dated by TCRdb to about 2016). About the investigation overall: The study quantitatively tracked T-cell immune reconstitution after TCRalphabeta/CD19-depleted allogeneic hematopoietic cell transplantation in children using TCR repertoire profiling.

Taken from cysteine to phenylalanine, the CDR3 has 16 residues. Only CDR3 DNA is held: 48 bases, read in frame from base 1. The protocol used for the library was PCR. TCRdb shows the sequencer as Illumina HiSeq 2500. TCR library preparation used molecular barcoding, with unique molecular identifiers applied to normalize quantification of the TCRbeta repertoire. Through fastp at Q25 and MiXCR, TCRdb rebuilt clones from the public reads, retaining in-frame beta chains. A single entry per CDR3 protein holds the most common genes and DNA from its merged rows. The sample table records roughly 300,000 distinct CDR3 sequences; 9.9% of these occur just once. About 9.5% of the sample goes to the ten largest clones.

This receptor chain uses TRBV21-1 and TRBJ2-5; the table's D call TRBD1 went unverified against the DNA. TRBV21-1 is described as a pseudogene. This material consisted of PBMCs from the stem cell graft donor, taken from the stem cell graft. The sequence was collected from a human donor who donated a stem cell graft to a child with SCID. The DNA is TGTGCCAGCAGCAACAACAGGGTCAGGTTCAAGGAGACCCAGTACTTC. Its protein is CASSNNRVRFKETQYF.